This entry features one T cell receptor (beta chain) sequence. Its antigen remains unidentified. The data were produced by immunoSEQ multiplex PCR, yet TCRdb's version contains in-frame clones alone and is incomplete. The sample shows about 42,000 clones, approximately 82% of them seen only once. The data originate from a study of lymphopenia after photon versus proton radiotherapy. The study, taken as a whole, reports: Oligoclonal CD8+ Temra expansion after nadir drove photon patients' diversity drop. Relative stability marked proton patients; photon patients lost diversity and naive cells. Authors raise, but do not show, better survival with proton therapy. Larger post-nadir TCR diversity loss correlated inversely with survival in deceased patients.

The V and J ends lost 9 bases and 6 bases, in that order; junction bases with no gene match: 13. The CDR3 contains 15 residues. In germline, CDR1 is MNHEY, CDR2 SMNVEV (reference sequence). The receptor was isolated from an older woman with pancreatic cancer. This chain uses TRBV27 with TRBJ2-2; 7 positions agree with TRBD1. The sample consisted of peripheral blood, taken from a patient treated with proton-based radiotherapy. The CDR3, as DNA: TGTGCCAGTTCGAACCGCGGCACAGGGGCCGGGGAGCTGTTTTTT. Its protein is CASSNRGTGAGELFF.